The subject of this entry is one T cell receptor beta chain. What it binds is not known. This sample was taken from a study of graft-versus-host responses after intestinal transplantation. General study findings and limits: Peak GvH clone levels in circulation were associated with early post-transplant HvG declines.

Germline CDR1 is SGHAT and CDR2 is FQDESV (reference sequence). The V gene lost 2 bases and the J gene lost 6 bases, with 17 bases spanning the gap. The CDR3 covers 15 residues. The data were produced by immunoSEQ multiplex PCR, yet TCRdb's version contains in-frame clones alone and is incomplete. The table includes approximately 75,000 clones, 90% to 95% detected once. The receptor was derived from a human donor who received an intestinal transplant. This chain links TRBV11-1 with TRBJ2-7; the D gene is possibly TRBD1 (6 bases). This sample comprised unstimulated CD8+ T cells sorted from spleen or lymph node cells, obtained before intestinal transplant. In nucleotides, the CDR3 is TGTGCCAGCAGCTTAATTAGGGCAGGGGCTCGCGAGCAGTACTTC. Its protein product is CASSLIRAGAREQYF. The entire variable domain, with the rest obtained from reference TRBV11-1 and TRBJ2-7, is as follows: EAEVAQSPRYKITEKSQAVAFWCDPISGHATLYWYRQILGQGPELLVQFQDESVVDDSQLPKDRFSAERLKGVDSTLKIQPAELGDSAMYLCASSLIRAGAREQYFGPGTRLTVT.